In this sample, the clone carrying this T cell receptor (beta chain) turned up many times. Its antigen remains unidentified. This record comes from a study of early T cells in non-severe SARS-CoV-2 infection. At the level of the study: The sequenced material was bulk RNA from unsorted whole blood, and its chains were unpaired. Study-wide results and limits: Matches to VDJdb favored anti-spike CD8 responses and missed private and CD4 specificities.

This CDR3 has 12 residues. The V and J ends lost 5 bases and 6 bases, in that order; junction bases with no gene match: 4. The germline V gene encodes CDR1 SEHNR and CDR2 FQNEAQ (reference sequence). Individual cDNA molecules were tagged with unique molecular identifiers, the study reported. One entry per CDR3 protein, called by TCRdb with MiXCR from the 5' RACE reads. In the table there are tens of thousands of distinct CDR3 sequences, roughly an eighth of which are singletons. The rearrangement joins TRBV7-9 to TRBJ2-7; 7 bases agree with TRBD1. Sequencing was carried out using whole blood. This TCR derives from an adult who was a healthcare worker with PCR-confirmed SARS-CoV-2 infection or an uninfected control (not recorded which). CDR3 loop: CASSPGGSEQYF. CDR3 nucleotides: TGTGCCAGCAGCCCAGGGGGTAGCGAGCAGTACTTC. The entire variable domain, with the rest obtained from reference TRBV7-9 and TRBJ2-7, is as follows: DTGVSQNPRHKITKRGQNVTFRCDPISEHNRLYWYRQTLGQGPEFLTYFQNEAQLEKSRLLSDRFSAERPKGSFSTLEIQRTEQGDSAMYLCASSPGGSEQYFGPGTRLTVT.